This is a list of T cell receptor beta chains from one sample in a study of OX40 agonist ivuxolimab in advanced cancers. Using immunoSEQ multiplex PCR, the repertoire was profiled, and TCRdb retains in-frame clones only, with some absent. The data show fewer than 140,000 clones, 75% to 95% seen once. Sample: CD4+ or CD8+ T cells sorted from blood, taken in a trial of the OX40 agonist ivuxolimab. The receptors were sampled from an adult with an advanced solid tumor such as melanoma, head and neck, liver or kidney cancer. The CDR3 runs from the conserved cysteine through the conserved F or W. The order of the fields is clone size, V gene, J gene, CDR3 length, D gene, CDR3 DNA, CDR3 protein. D genes are given only for firm matches. The size entry is marked missing in some rows and otherwise reads once, few, many or a size class.

size: .; V: TRBV30; J: TRBJ1-6; length: 14; D: TRBD1; DNA: TGTGCCTGGAGTGGGGGACAGGGGCATTCACCCCTCCACTTT; CDR3: CAWSGGQGHSPLHF
size: .; V: TRBV25-1; J: TRBJ2-5; length: 15; D: .; DNA: TGTGCCAGCAGTGACACGGGACGTCCACAAGAGACCCAGTACTTC; CDR3: CASSDTGRPQETQYF
size: .; V: TRBV27; J: TRBJ1-5; length: 13; D: .; DNA: TGTGCCAGCAGTTGGACAGCGGTACAGCCCCAGCATTTT; CDR3: CASSWTAVQPQHF
size: .; V: TRBV7-2; J: TRBJ2-5; length: 15; D: .; DNA: TGTGCCAGCAGGCGCTATACGGCTGGCCAAGAGACCCAGTACTTC; CDR3: CASRRYTAGQETQYF
size: .; V: TRBV5-4; J: TRBJ1-2; length: 14; D: .; DNA: TGTGCCAGCAGCCAACCGGCCGGGTCGTATGGCTACACCTTC; CDR3: CASSQPAGSYGYTF
size: once; V: TRBV18; J: TRBJ2-3; length: 15; D: TRBD1; DNA: TGTGCCAGCTCACTTCGACAGGGGGCGGAAGATACGCAGTATTTT; CDR3: CASSLRQGAEDTQYF
size: .; V: TRBV11-2; J: TRBJ1-1; length: 13; D: .; DNA: TGTGCCAGCAGCTTAGCTGGGTACACTGAAGCTTTCTTT; CDR3: CASSLAGYTEAFF
size: .; V: TRBV4-1; J: TRBJ2-5; length: 13; D: .; DNA: TGCGCCAGCAGCCAGGCACGGGAAGAGACCCAGTACTTC; CDR3: CASSQAREETQYF
size: .; V: TRBV7-9; J: TRBJ2-5; length: 15; D: .; DNA: TGTGCCAGCAGCTTTTACAGTCCTAAACAAGAGACCCAGTACTTC; CDR3: CASSFYSPKQETQYF
size: once; V: TRBV9; J: TRBJ2-5; length: 20; D: TRBD1; DNA: TGTGCCAGCAGCGTGGGGCTAGGGACAGGGGGCCGAGCCCTCCAAGAGACCCAGTACTTC; CDR3: CASSVGLGTGGRALQETQYF
size: .; V: TRBV6-5; J: TRBJ2-3; length: 14; D: TRBD2; DNA: TGTGCCAGCAAGCGGGGAACAAACACAGATACGCAGTATTTT; CDR3: CASKRGTNTDTQYF
size: few; V: TRBV9; J: TRBJ1-2; length: 11; D: .; DNA: TGTGCCAGCAGGTGGGTCTATGGCTACACCTTC; CDR3: CASRWVYGYTF
size: .; V: TRBV12-2; J: TRBJ2-7; length: 16; D: .; DNA: TGTGCAAGTCGCCACTTCGCGAGGGCAGAGTACTACGAGCAGTACTTC; CDR3: CASRHFARAEYYEQYF
size: .; V: TRBV10-2; J: TRBJ1-1; length: 13; D: TRBD1; DNA: TGCGCCAGCAGTGGACAGGGGAACACTGAAGCTTTCTTT; CDR3: CASSGQGNTEAFF
size: .; V: TRBV18; J: TRBJ2-1; length: 15; D: TRBD2; DNA: TGTGCCAGCTCACCCCGCGGGACTAGTCTTAATGAGCAGTTCTTC; CDR3: CASSPRGTSLNEQFF
size: few; V: TRBV2; J: TRBJ1-1; length: 15; D: TRBD1; DNA: TGTGCCAGCAGTCTCCGGACAGGGACGAACACTGAAGCTTTCTTT; CDR3: CASSLRTGTNTEAFF
size: .; V: TRBV6-1; J: TRBJ1-6; length: 13; D: .; DNA: TGTGCCAGGGGGGACTCATATAATTCACCCCTCCACTTT; CDR3: CARGDSYNSPLHF
size: few; V: TRBV11-2; J: TRBJ1-2; length: 16; D: .; DNA: TGTGCCAGCAGCTTAGATCAGGTGAACAGTGGATATGGCTACACCTTC; CDR3: CASSLDQVNSGYGYTF
size: .; V: TRBV28; J: TRBJ2-4; length: 13; D: .; DNA: TGTGCCAGCAGTGGGGACGGCAAAGACATTCAGTACTTC; CDR3: CASSGDGKDIQYF
size: .; V: TRBV28; J: TRBJ1-1; length: 14; D: .; DNA: TGTGCCAGCAGTCCACCGGACAGGAACACTGAAGCTTTCTTT; CDR3: CASSPPDRNTEAFF
size: .; V: TRBV7-8; J: TRBJ2-7; length: 13; D: TRBD1; DNA: TGTGCCAGCAGCCCCGACAGGGGGTACGAGCAGTACTTC; CDR3: CASSPDRGYEQYF
size: .; V: TRBV7-6; J: TRBJ2-2; length: 16; D: .; DNA: TGTGCCAGCAGCTCACGTCCGCCCCCTAGTTCCGGGGAGCTGTTTTTT; CDR3: CASSSRPPPSSGELFF
size: .; V: TRBV28; J: TRBJ2-3; length: 11; D: .; DNA: TGTGCCAGCAGTTTTTTTGATACGCAGTATTTT; CDR3: CASSFFDTQYF
size: once; V: TRBV15; J: TRBJ2-1; length: 15; D: .; DNA: TGTGCCACCAGCAGTTACCGGGACGGATACAATGAGCAGTTCTTC; CDR3: CATSSYRDGYNEQFF
size: .; V: TRBV10-2; J: TRBJ1-2; length: 15; D: TRBD1; DNA: TGCGCCAGTGTTGGACCAGGACAGGGCAACTATGGCTACACCTTC; CDR3: CASVGPGQGNYGYTF
size: .; V: TRBV18; J: TRBJ1-1; length: 15; D: .; DNA: TGTGCCAGCTCACTGGATCCAATAGGGAGGACTGAAGCTTTCTTT; CDR3: CASSLDPIGRTEAFF
size: .; V: TRBV7-4; J: TRBJ1-4; length: 17; D: TRBD1; DNA: TGTGCCAGCAGCCCCCCGCAGGGGGCGTCGTCTAATGAAAAACTGTTTTTT; CDR3: CASSPPQGASSNEKLFF
size: .; V: TRBV2; J: TRBJ2-6; length: 16; D: .; DNA: TGTGCCAGCAGTGAGTCTCGGGGCTCTGGGGCCAACGTCCTGACTTTC; CDR3: CASSESRGSGANVLTF
size: .; V: TRBV6-1; J: TRBJ2-3; length: 12; D: .; DNA: TGTGCCAGCAGTGAGGCGGAAGATACGCAGTATTTT; CDR3: CASSEAEDTQYF
size: .; V: TRBV9; J: TRBJ2-4; length: 17; D: TRBD2; DNA: TGTGCCAGCAGCGAACTAGCGGGGACTGCGGGTCAAAACATTCAGTACTTC; CDR3: CASSELAGTAGQNIQYF
size: .; V: TRBV7-2; J: TRBJ1-3; length: 15; D: .; DNA: TGTGCCAGCAGCTGGGGCGGGGCACGTGGAAACACCATATATTTT; CDR3: CASSWGGARGNTIYF
size: .; V: TRBV7-8; J: TRBJ2-1; length: 14; D: .; DNA: TGTGCCAGCAGCTTAGCGCTCTCCTACAATGAGCAGTTCTTC; CDR3: CASSLALSYNEQFF